Below, 21 T cell receptor beta chains from the same sample are listed, as sequenced in a study of blood T cell dynamics during melanoma immunotherapy (dated by TCRdb to the early 2020s). Explained via the paper, the time point label denotes: week 3, after first cycle of checkpoint inhibitor. Library creation used the immunoSEQ multiplex PCR assay. TCRdb re-hosts the immuneACCESS table, in-frame sequences only. Its copies lack some clones; in the studies checked, an unresolved V gene accounts for under half of them, and the cause for the rest is not known. This sample has approximately 17,000 clones in its table, and 87% of those were observed once. Clones ranked in the top ten supply 7.5% to 9.5% of the sample. Sequenced material: blood, taken from a patient treated with checkpoint blockade. These receptors were collected from a human donor with melanoma.

This clone showed up just a few times. This rearrangement joins TRBV5-6 to TRBJ1-3, with 7 bases identical to TRBD1. Germline CDR1 and CDR2: SGHDT and YYEEEE. The CDR3 totals 16 residues. The trim removed 3 bases at V and 2 bases at J, leaving 8 bases unmatched. The CDR3 sequence: CASSWRQGDTGNTIYF. The CDR3 DNA reads as TGTGCCAGCAGCTGGCGACAGGGAGATACTGGAAACACCATATATTTT.

The gene calls are TRBV18 and TRBJ2-2; D may be TRBD1 or TRBD2 (5 bases each). This CDR3 is built from 19 residues. V lost 4 bases, J lost 0 bases, and 21 bases lay in between. Per the germline V gene, CDR1 is KGHSH and CDR2 is LQKENI. The CDR3 DNA sequence: TGTGCCAGCTCACGCCGGACACGGGAATCGTCTGCGAACACCGGGGAGCTGTTTTTT. Amino acids: CASSRRTRESSANTGELFF.

This sequence joins TRBV30 and TRBJ1-1; D gene uncertain. V dropped 5 bases and J dropped 5 bases, with 21 bases sitting between them. Per germline, CDR1 GTSNPN and CDR2 SVGIG (reference sequence). The CDR3 runs to 15 residues. CDR3 bases: TGTGCCTGGGTCCGCCAAATTGGTGCGAAGACTGAAGCTTTCTTT. Its protein product is CAWVRQIGAKTEAFF.

Only one count was recorded for this clone. Germline is not matched at one junction end, which may reflect a read error. The chain employs TRBV2 and TRBJ1-1; the D is unclear. Germline V CDR1 and CDR2: SNHLY, FYNNEI. The CDR3 contains 10 residues. The CDR3 DNA reads TGTGCCAGCAGTAACAGTGAAGCTTTCTTT. Its translation is CASSNSEAFF.

CDR3 in amino acids: CASSIGTDEKLFF. In DNA, the CDR3 is TGTGCCAGTAGTATCGGGACGGATGAAAAACTGTTTTTT. The V and J genes are TRBV19 and TRBJ1-4; D possibly corresponds to TRBD1 (5 bases). Germline V CDR1 and CDR2: LNHDA, SQIVND (reference sequence). Between the trimmed V and J ends, which lost 3 bases and 6 bases, there was a span of 8 bases. The CDR3 has 13 amino acids.

The rearrangement joins TRBV2 to TRBJ1-1; D is ambiguous. The germline V gene encodes CDR1 SNHLY and CDR2 FYNNEI. This CDR3 has 14 residues. Trimming took 0 bases from V and 7 from J, leaving 12 bases between them. This CDR3 reads CASSEALRGGEAFF. Written as DNA, the CDR3 is TGTGCCAGCAGTGAAGCGCTGAGAGGTGGTGAAGCTTTCTTT.

The V gene is TRBV6-5, the J gene TRBJ2-2; the D gene could be TRBD1 or TRBD2 (5 bases each). There are 15 residues in the CDR3. The V end lost 2 bases, the J end lost 5 bases, and 12 bases lay between the germline ends. Germline V gives CDR1 MNHEY, CDR2 SVGAGI. CDR3 sequence (DNA): TGTGCCAGCAGTTACCCCAGGGACGGGACCGGGGAGCTGTTTTTT. This sequence encodes CASSYPRDGTGELFF.

The CDR3 DNA follows: TGTGCCAGCAGCGTAGTGAAAGAGACCCAGTACTTC. It specifies CASSVVKETQYF. The rearrangement joins TRBV9 to TRBJ2-5; D gene uncertain. CDR1 and CDR2 (germline): SGDLS, YYNGEE. This CDR3 has 12 amino acids. V was cut by 0 bases and J by 3 bases, with 3 bases left in between.

The chain is built from TRBV10-2 and TRBJ2-1; 7 nucleotides agree with TRBD2. This CDR3 has 16 residues. The V and J ends lost 2 bases and 4 bases, in that order; junction bases with no gene match: 8. Per germline, CDR1 WSHSY and CDR2 SAAADI. Here the CDR3 reads CASSEGGGGPYNEQFF. CDR3 nucleotides: TGCGCCAGCAGTGAGGGGGGGGGAGGGCCGTACAATGAGCAGTTCTTC.

The chain employs TRBV7-9 and TRBJ2-6; D perhaps matches TRBD2 (5 bases). The germline V and J ends were trimmed by 2 bases and 0 bases, with 8 bases remaining between them. The germline V gene encodes CDR1 SEHNR and CDR2 FQNEAQ (reference sequence). This CDR3 is built from 16 residues. CDR3 bases: TGTGCCAGCAGCTTAATTCGGGGCTCTGGGGCCAACGTCCTGACTTTC. Amino acids: CASSLIRGSGANVLTF.

The rearrangement uses TRBV15 and TRBJ2-7; 8 nucleotides agree with TRBD2. The V and J ends lost 5 bases and 6 bases, in that order; junction bases with no gene match: 9. Germline V gene sequence: CDR1 LNHNV, CDR2 YYDKDF (reference sequence). CDR3 length equals 14 residues. The CDR3 DNA reads as TGTGCCACCAGCCCCGGGGGGGACCTGGCCGAGCAGTACTTC. Translation: CATSPGGDLAEQYF.

This clone was seen a single time. V gene TRBV6-4 combines with J gene TRBJ2-2, with D hard to call. The CDR3 runs 13 residues. The V gene's germline CDR1 is MRHNA and CDR2 SNTAGT. Deletions cut 2 bases from V and 4 bases from J, with 5 bases between. CDR3 residues: CASSDAFTGELFF. The CDR3 nucleotides are TGTGCCAGCAGTGACGCCTTCACCGGGGAGCTGTTTTTT.

This chain connects TRBV27 to TRBJ1-6, with a tentative D call TRBD1 (5 bases). From germline, CDR1 is MNHEY and CDR2 SMNVEV (reference sequence). V dropped 6 bases and J dropped 7 bases, with 19 bases sitting between them. CDR3 length: 16 residues. In DNA form, the CDR3 reads TGTGCCAGCAGCAAAACCCAGGGTTGGTGGAATTCACCCCTCCACTTT. This sequence encodes CASSKTQGWWNSPLHF.

The chain employs TRBV5-4 and TRBJ2-5, with D perhaps TRBD1 (6 bases). The CDR3 runs 16 residues. Trimming removed 0 bases at V and 3 bases at J, with 15 bases between. CDR1 and CDR2 (germline): SGHNT, YYREEE (reference sequence). The CDR3, as DNA: TGTGCCAGCAGCTTGGGTCCTTCCTCAGGGGAAGAGACCCAGTACTTC. Protein sequence: CASSLGPSSGEETQYF.

The chain uses TRBV5-4 and TRBJ2-7, with TRBD1 identical over 7 bases. The CDR3 extends over 15 amino acids. With 0 bases clipped from V and 5 bases from J, the junction kept 8 bases outside the gene matches. Germline-derived CDR1 and CDR2 are SGHNT and YYREEE (reference sequence). The CDR3 sequence: CASSLDPGGSDEQYF. The DNA for the CDR3 is TGTGCCAGCAGCTTGGACCCAGGGGGAAGTGACGAGCAGTACTTC.

This chain links TRBV30 with TRBJ2-7; a weak D match, TRBD1 (7 bases). The CDR3 is 12 amino acids. Trimming removed 4 bases from V and 3 bases from J, with 10 bases in between. CDR1 is GTSNPN, CDR2 SVGIG, per germline (reference sequence). This CDR3 is CAWKQGGYEQYF. DNA of the CDR3: TGTGCCTGGAAGCAGGGGGGCTACGAGCAGTACTTC. The variable domain in full, with the rest retrieved from reference TRBV30 and TRBJ2-7, is SQTIHQWPATLVQPVGSPLSLECTVEGTSNPNLYWYRQAAGRGLQLLFYSVGIGQISSEVPQNLSASRPQDRQFILSSKKLLLSDSGFYLCAWKQGGYEQYFGPGTRLTVT.

CDR3 sequence reads: CASSSAGGNTGELFF. The CDR3 bases are TGTGCCAGCAGTTCTGCGGGGGGGAACACCGGGGAGCTGTTTTTT. This chain links TRBV6-4 with TRBJ2-2, with TRBD2 matching over 8 bases. Germline CDR1 reads MRHNA; CDR2 reads SNTAGT. This CDR3 region has 15 residues. V trimming: 5 bases; J trimming: 1 base; junction bases outside the gene matches: 3.

The genes are TRBV5-4 and TRBJ1-1; D possibly corresponds to TRBD1 (5 bases). Germline V gene data show CDR1 as SGHNT and CDR2 as YYREEE (reference sequence). The V gene lost 7 bases and the J gene lost 4 bases, with 20 bases spanning the gap. This CDR3 contains 15 residues. CDR3 sequence (DNA): TGTGCCAGCTGGACGGGACTAATGTCGGGCACTGAAGCTTTCTTT. Protein product: CASWTGLMSGTEAFF.

This clone was picked up a small number of times. The chain links TRBV5-6 to TRBJ1-1; D ambiguous. Germline CDR1 SGHDT, CDR2 YYEEEE. Trimming pared 0 bases from V and 5 bases from J, leaving 14 bases between. The CDR3 is made up of 15 amino acids. This CDR3 reads CASSLAGVRRTEAFF. CDR3 nucleotides: TGTGCCAGCAGCTTGGCCGGGGTAAGGAGAACTGAAGCTTTCTTT.

The chain recombines TRBV30 with TRBJ1-2, with D tentatively TRBD1 (5 bases). The CDR3 loop spans 14 amino acids. Between the trimmed V and J ends, which lost 4 bases and 7 bases, there was a span of 19 bases. Germline V gene lookup returns CDR1 GTSNPN and CDR2 SVGIG (reference sequence). CDR3 DNA sequence: TGTGCCTGGACTTCGACAGAGACCGGTGGTGGCTACACCTTC. Translation: CAWTSTETGGGYTF.

This clone was observed a single time. The chain carries TRBV7-9 and TRBJ2-7; perhaps TRBD1 as D (8 bases). This CDR3 is 17 amino acids long. Germline V CDR1 and CDR2: SEHNR, FQNEAQ (reference sequence). Trimming took 5 bases from V and 4 from J, leaving 24 bases between them. CDR3 loop: CASSAGAGGASRYEQYF. The DNA of the CDR3 is TGTGCCAGCAGCGCGGGGGCAGGGGGCGCCTCGAGGTACGAGCAGTACTTC.